Below, one T cell receptor (beta chain) is given with its context. Its specificity is unknown. This table comes from immunoSEQ multiplex PCR, and its TCRdb copy is limited to in-frame clones, with some not included. Of roughly 110,000 clones in the sample, more than 80% were seen once. The source of the sample is a study of T cell responses to AZD1222 COVID-19 vaccine. Looked up from germline, CDR1 is SGHTA and CDR2 is FQGNSA. Trimming shortened V by 5 bases and J by 3 bases, and 14 bases separated the two germline ends. The CDR3 has 14 residues. Notes on the study in general: Females outnumbered males among donors, who were mostly white British; clonal diversity was possibly underestimated. Spike-specific TCR breadth and depth were elevated following two AZD1222 doses. Across the whole spike, CD4 TCRs peaked at regions 160-218 and 743-854.

The clonotype was recovered from an adult in good health. This sample comprised peripheral blood, obtained on day 0 of AZD1222 vaccination. The V gene is TRBV7-2, the J gene TRBJ2-7; D possibly corresponds to TRBD1 (6 bases). The CDR3 sequence: CASSPGHSNYEQYF. CDR3 bases: TGTGCCAGCAGCCCGGGACACTCAAACTACGAGCAGTACTTC.